The next 19 T cell receptor beta chains were all read from a single sample in a study of cytomegalovirus exposure and HLA in healthy donors. The PCR contained 60 Vbeta and 13 Jbeta primers. Libraries were prepared by immunoSEQ multiplex PCR; TCRdb keeps only in-frame clonotypes and omits some of them. Of about 220,000 clones in the sample, less than 85% were seen once. Sequencing used PBMCs. The receptors stem from a man between 18 and 35 years old in good health and CMV-seronegative.

This rearrangement joins TRBV2 to TRBJ2-1; the match to TRBD2 covers 12 bases. Trimming cost V 6 bases and J 0 bases; bases outside gene matches: 15. The CDR3 has 20 residues. From germline, CDR1 is SNHLY and CDR2 FYNNEI. This CDR3 is CASRSWDRSSGRASYNEQFF. The CDR3 region has the DNA TGTGCCAGCAGGTCATGGGACCGCTCTAGCGGGAGGGCCTCCTACAATGAGCAGTTCTTC. Full variable domain (remainder filled in from reference TRBV2 and TRBJ2-1): EPEVTQTPSHQVTQMGQEVILRCVPISNHLYFYWYRQILGQKVEFLVSFYNNEISEKSEIFDDQFSVERPDGSNFTLKIRSTKLEDSAMYFCASRSWDRSSGRASYNEQFFGPGTRLTVL.

The CDR3 spells CASSVGGFGKLFF. The CDR3 bases are TGTGCCAGCAGCGTGGGGGGTTTCGGAAAACTGTTTTTT. The rearrangement joins TRBV9 to TRBJ1-4, with a possible D match to TRBD1 (5 bases). This CDR3 spans 13 amino acids. Germline-derived CDR1 and CDR2 are SGDLS and YYNGEE. Between the trimmed V and J ends, which lost 2 bases and 10 bases, there was a span of 12 bases.

This chain connects TRBV20-1 to TRBJ2-1, with a tentative D call TRBD1 (6 bases). V was cut by 6 bases and J by 8 bases, with 11 bases left in between. The germline CDR1 and CDR2 sequences are DFQATT and SNEGSKA (reference sequence). The CDR3 covers 11 residues. The CDR3 loop reads CSAPRGYEQFF. The CDR3 region has the DNA TGCAGTGCGCCCAGGGGTTATGAGCAGTTCTTC.

This chain links TRBV10-1 with TRBJ2-3, with D tentatively TRBD2 (5 bases). Trimming left V 2 bases short and J 1 base short, with 13 bases between. The CDR3 runs to 16 residues. Germline V gives CDR1 WNHNN, CDR2 SYGVQD (reference sequence). The CDR3 spells CASSEGSSWGTDTQYF. CDR3 DNA sequence: TGCGCCAGCAGTGAGGGGAGCTCTTGGGGCACAGATACGCAGTATTTT.

This rearrangement joins TRBV2 to TRBJ1-5; 8 nucleotides align to TRBD1. This CDR3 is 15 amino acids long. V was clipped by 1 base and J by 5 bases; unmatched bases: 4. The germline CDR1 and CDR2 sequences are SNHLY and FYNNEI. The CDR3 bases are TGTGCCAGCAGTGAAGTCACAGGGGGGTATCAGCCCCAGCATTTT. This sequence encodes CASSEVTGGYQPQHF.

The rearrangement uses TRBV23-1 and TRBJ1-1; TRBD1 is a possible D gene (5 bases). TRBV23-1 carries the ORF label, with uncertain function. The V gene lost 7 bases and the J gene lost 10 bases, with 13 bases spanning the gap. The CDR3 spans 11 residues. The CDR3 DNA is TGCGCCAGCACTGGGGCGGTAAGAGCTTTCTTT. This gives the protein CASTGAVRAFF.

The chain is built from TRBV13 and TRBJ2-7, with D unclear. The V end lost 4 bases, the J end lost 5 bases, and 15 bases lay between the germline ends. CDR1 is PRHDT and CDR2 is FYEKMQ in the germline V gene (reference sequence). CDR3 length equals 14 residues. CDR3 amino acids: CASSSFMQSNEQYF. The DNA of the CDR3 is TGTGCCAGCAGCTCATTTATGCAGTCCAACGAGCAGTACTTC.

The chain joins TRBV4-1 to TRBJ2-1; TRBD2 is a possible D gene (5 bases). Germline V lookup: CDR1 MGHRA, CDR2 YSYEKL. Trimming removed 1 base from V and 1 base from J, with 11 bases in between. This CDR3 is 16 amino acids long. The CDR3 here is CASSQGNGLSYNEQFF. The CDR3 nucleotides read TGCGCCAGCAGCCAAGGGAACGGACTTTCCTACAATGAGCAGTTCTTC.

The chain combines TRBV7-9 with TRBJ1-3, with 8 bases fitting TRBD1. V shed 6 bases, J shed 0 bases, and the junction held 4 bases outside the gene matches. Germline values: CDR1 SEHNR, CDR2 FQNEAQ (reference sequence). This CDR3 region has 15 residues. Written as DNA, the CDR3 is TGTGCCAGCAGAAAGACAGGGGACTCTGGAAACACCATATATTTT. The encoded protein is CASRKTGDSGNTIYF.

Concerning this clone: Other DNA sequences from this sample encode an identical CDR3 as well. The chain employs TRBV5-1 and TRBJ2-2, with a tentative D call TRBD2 (5 bases). Trimming took off 2 bases at V and 6 bases at J, with 8 bases between the two ends. Germline V lookup: CDR1 SGHRS, CDR2 YFSETQ. This CDR3 is built from 13 residues. In DNA form, the CDR3 reads TGCGCCAGCAGCTTTACCGGGGCCGGGGAGCTGTTTTTT. Translating gives CASSFTGAGELFF. Full variable domain (remainder filled in from reference TRBV5-1 and TRBJ2-2): KAGVTQTPRYLIKTRGQQVTLSCSPISGHRSVSWYQQTPGQGLQFLFEYFSETQRNKGNFPGRFSGRQFSNSRSEMNVSTLELGDSALYLCASSFTGAGELFFGEGSRLTVL.

At least ten counts were recorded for this clone. This chain joins TRBV28 and TRBJ1-1, with TRBD1 as a possible D gene (6 bases). V was trimmed by 10 bases and J by 5 bases, leaving 20 bases between them. CDR1 and CDR2 from the germline V gene are MDHEN and SYDVKM. The CDR3 runs 14 residues. This CDR3 is CAILPPGERTEAFF. The CDR3 DNA reads TGTGCCATCCTGCCTCCAGGGGAGCGGACTGAAGCTTTCTTT.

The genes are TRBV6-6 and TRBJ2-1; 8 bases agree with TRBD2. After removal of 5 bases from V and 3 bases from J, the junction contained 9 bases not matched to a gene. The CDR3 totals 16 residues. In germline, CDR1 is MNHNY, CDR2 SVGAGI (reference sequence). The CDR3 sequence: CASSNLPGLGYNEQFF. The DNA for the CDR3 is TGTGCCAGCAGTAACCTCCCGGGACTAGGCTACAATGAGCAGTTCTTC.

This clone showed up just a few times. The chain has TRBV30 and TRBJ1-2; D gene uncertain. This CDR3 has 13 amino acids. Germline V gives CDR1 GTSNPN, CDR2 SVGIG (reference sequence). V was shortened by 0 bases and J by 6 bases, with 11 bases between the two germline ends. CDR3 loop: CAWSVTWADGYTF. The CDR3 coding sequence is TGTGCCTGGAGTGTAACCTGGGCAGATGGCTACACCTTC.

This rearrangement joins TRBV7-9 to TRBJ2-1, with D perhaps TRBD2 (6 bases). With 5 bases removed from V and 9 bases from J, the gap between germline ends came to 20 bases. Germline V gene data show CDR1 as SEHNR and CDR2 as FQNEAQ (reference sequence). The CDR3 covers 15 residues. For the CDR3, the DNA is TGTGCCAGCAGCACCGACGGGAGTCAACTATCTGAGCAGTTCTTC. This sequence encodes CASSTDGSQLSEQFF.

The chain carries TRBV28 and TRBJ1-6, with no clear D. Germline loops: CDR1 MDHEN, CDR2 SYDVKM. V lost 1 base, J lost 5 bases, and 6 bases lay in between. There are 14 residues in the CDR3. In nucleotides, the CDR3 is TGTGCCAGCAGTTTATCCAGTGATAATTCACCCCTCCACTTT. It yields the protein CASSLSSDNSPLHF.

The genes are TRBV7-6 and TRBJ1-4; 9 bases fit TRBD1. V was pared by 5 bases and J by 7 bases, with 14 bases of the junction left unmatched. Per the germline V gene, CDR1 is SGHVS and CDR2 is FNYEAQ. The CDR3 extends over 17 amino acids. Here the CDR3 reads CASSRINTGGAGEKLFF. CDR3 nucleotide sequence: TGTGCCAGCAGCCGAATTAATACAGGGGGCGCGGGTGAAAAACTGTTTTTT.

The J gene is TRBJ1-2, the V gene TRBV7-9; D gene unclear. CDR3 length: 12 amino acids. CDR1 and CDR2 (germline): SEHNR, FQNEAQ (reference sequence). The ends were cut back, 1 base at V and 11 bases at J, with 11 bases in the middle. CDR3: CASSLDPYRYTF. CDR3 DNA: TGTGCCAGCAGCTTAGATCCTTATAGATACACCTTC.

The rearrangement links TRBV28 to TRBJ1-2; D uncertain. Deletions cut 3 bases from V and 1 base from J, with 6 bases between. Germline V gene sequence: CDR1 MDHEN, CDR2 SYDVKM. CDR3 size: 13 residues. CDR3 sequence (DNA): TGTGCCAGCAGTTTTCCCAGTAACTATGGCTACACCTTC. As protein: CASSFPSNYGYTF.

This clone was recorded only once. The chain combines TRBV5-1 with TRBJ2-3; possible D gene TRBD1, 6 bases. The CDR3 contains 16 residues. Germline V gene lookup returns CDR1 SGHRS and CDR2 YFSETQ. V was shortened by 1 base and J by 3 bases, with 15 bases between the two germline ends. The CDR3 nucleotides are TGCGCCAGCAGCTTGCAGAGTGGCCAGGGGACAGATACGCAGTATTTT. Protein: CASSLQSGQGTDTQYF.